These 22 T cell receptor beta chains were all obtained from the same sample, sequenced in a study of radiotherapy plus CTLA-4 blockade in lung cancer. Sequencing used immunoSEQ multiplex PCR; TCRdb keeps in-frame clones, though not all of them. Counted here are about 99,000 clones, about 86% occurring once; the ten biggest clones make up 4.5% to 6%. The source material was peripheral blood, sampled from a patient treated with radiotherapy plus ipilimumab. Receptors originate from a human donor with non-small cell lung cancer that progressed on radiotherapy plus ipilimumab.

This clone was observed a few times. The V call is TRBV5-1, the J call TRBJ1-2; TRBD1 might be the D (6 bases). The length of the CDR3 is 13 residues. Between the trimmed V and J ends, which lost 4 bases and 6 bases, there was a span of 13 bases. Germline V gene data show CDR1 as SGHRS and CDR2 as YFSETQ. The CDR3 DNA is TGCGCCAGCAGCCCTTATAGGGGGGATGGCTACACCTTC. Translated, it gives CASSPYRGDGYTF.

The CDR3 loop reads CASSLLPRDEQFF. CDR3 DNA sequence: TGTGCCAGCAGCTTACTCCCCAGGGATGAGCAGTTCTTC. This chain links TRBV7-3 with TRBJ2-1, with a tentative D call TRBD1 (5 bases). V lost 2 bases to trimming and J lost 8 bases, with 10 bases between them. CDR1 is SGHTA and CDR2 is FQGTGA in the germline V gene. The CDR3 has 13 residues.

The chain links TRBV7-6 to TRBJ1-1; the D gene is possibly TRBD1 (6 bases). Trimming stripped 0 bases from V and 8 bases from J, with 10 bases between. Germline V lookup: CDR1 SGHVS, CDR2 FNYEAQ. CDR3 length: 13 amino acids. This chain's CDR3 is CASSLAGGFEAFF. In nucleotides, the CDR3 is TGTGCCAGCAGCTTAGCGGGGGGCTTCGAAGCTTTCTTT.

The rearrangement uses TRBV7-2 and TRBJ1-2; D call uncertain. V shed 7 bases and J shed 9 bases, with 15 bases lying between them. Per the germline V gene, CDR1 is SGHTA and CDR2 is FQGNSA. There are 12 residues in the CDR3. The CDR3 sequence: CASNQASSRYTF. CDR3 bases: TGTGCCAGCAACCAGGCTTCTTCTCGCTACACCTTC.

The rearrangement uses TRBV10-2 and TRBJ2-5, with D uncertain. The germline V gene encodes CDR1 WSHSY and CDR2 SAAADI. The ends were cut back, 7 bases at V and 2 bases at J, with 5 bases in the middle. This CDR3 contains 11 residues. CDR3 in DNA: TGCGCCAGCAAAAAACAAGAGACCCAGTACTTC. Translation gives CASKKQETQYF.

The chain employs TRBV12-5 and TRBJ2-7; 15 bases fit TRBD2. This CDR3 region has 14 residues. The V gene end was trimmed by 9 bases and the J gene end by 5 bases; junction bases not matched to a gene: 5. Germline V CDR1 and CDR2: LGHNT, FRNRAP. CDR3 DNA: TGTGCTAGGGGACTAGCGGGAGGAGTCGACGAGCAGTACTTC. This sequence encodes CARGLAGGVDEQYF.

The chain is built from TRBV10-3 and TRBJ1-1, with D tentatively TRBD1 (5 bases). V was clipped by 4 bases and J by 5 bases, with 11 bases between them. The CDR3 totals 13 residues. Germline V gene sequence: CDR1 ENHRY, CDR2 SYGVKD. The CDR3 nucleotides read TGTGCCATCAGTGTAGCAGGGTATACTGAAGCTTTCTTT. Translating it yields CAISVAGYTEAFF.

This sequence joins TRBV19 and TRBJ1-4; 8 nucleotides align to TRBD1. In germline, CDR1 is LNHDA, CDR2 SQIVND (reference sequence). The CDR3 has 16 residues. The junction had 9 bases not matched to a gene; V was cut back by 5 bases and J by 4 bases. CDR3 DNA sequence: TGTGCCAGTAGTCGACCCGGACAGGGAAGTAATGAAAAACTGTTTTTT. Its protein is CASSRPGQGSNEKLFF.

The chain links TRBV29-1 to TRBJ2-7, with 12 bases that match TRBD2. CDR1 is SQVTM, CDR2 ANQGSEA, per germline. The CDR3 sequence is 11 residues long. In DNA, the CDR3 is TGCAGTGCTAGCGGGAGGGGCGAGCAGTACTTC. This translates into CSASGRGEQYF.

The genes are TRBV6-5 and TRBJ2-7, with TRBD1 as a possible D gene (6 bases). Trimming took 6 bases from V and 2 from J, leaving 14 bases between them. The CDR3 covers 14 residues. Germline CDR1 reads MNHEY; CDR2 reads SVGAGI. The CDR3 DNA sequence: TGTGCCAGCAGGTCTCCGTACAGGGCCTACGAGCAGTACTTC. Its protein product is CASRSPYRAYEQYF.

This chain uses TRBV13 with TRBJ2-7, with 12 bases aligning to TRBD2. The CDR3 has 15 residues. The germline gives CDR1 PRHDT, CDR2 FYEKMQ (reference sequence). Trimming at V came to 5 bases and at J to 12 bases, leaving 14 bases not matched to a gene. The CDR3 reads CASSRRLAGDPQRYF. The DNA for the CDR3 is TGTGCCAGCAGCCGACGACTAGCGGGAGATCCCCAGCGGTACTTC.

The chain employs TRBV27 and TRBJ1-1; no clear D. V was clipped by 8 bases and J by 7 bases, with 14 bases between them. Germline V gives CDR1 MNHEY, CDR2 SMNVEV (reference sequence). This CDR3 comprises 12 residues. CDR3 bases: TGTGCCAGCGGGAGGCGGACGAATGAAGCTTTCTTT. Its protein product is CASGRRTNEAFF.

The rearrangement uses TRBV6-1 and TRBJ2-3, with D possibly matching TRBD2 (5 bases). The V gene lost 1 base and the J gene lost 2 bases, with 10 bases spanning the gap. Germline CDR1 and CDR2: MNHNS and SASEGT. The CDR3 covers 15 residues. The DNA for the CDR3 is TGTGCCAGCAGTGAAGGGGAGCGGTTCACAGATACGCAGTATTTT. Its protein product is CASSEGERFTDTQYF.

This clone was counted a single time. This chain connects TRBV2 to TRBJ1-3, with 7 nucleotides matching TRBD1. The CDR3 sequence is 15 residues long. After removal of 3 bases from V and 5 bases from J, the junction contained 7 bases not matched to a gene. Germline CDR1 SNHLY, CDR2 FYNNEI. DNA for the CDR3: TGTGCCAGCAGTGACCAGGGGGTAGTAAGAAACACCATATATTTT. Translation gives CASSDQGVVRNTIYF.

The chain recombines TRBV25-1 with TRBJ2-1; no clear D gene. The CDR3 sequence is 12 residues long. Per the germline V gene, CDR1 is MGHDK and CDR2 is SYGVNS. Trimming cost V 2 bases and J 8 bases, with 7 bases left between them. In DNA, the CDR3 is TGTGCCAGCAGTGAAGTGGGGTATGAGCAGTTCTTC. Its protein is CASSEVGYEQFF. The full variable domain, rest sourced from reference TRBV25-1 and TRBJ2-1, is EADIYQTPRYLVIGTGKKITLECSQTMGHDKMYWYQQDPGMELHLIHYSYGVNSTEKGDLSSESTVSRIRTEHFPLTLESARPSHTSQYLCASSEVGYEQFFGPGTRLTVL.

The V gene is TRBV9, the J gene TRBJ2-5, with 7 nucleotides matching TRBD2. Trimming at V came to 0 bases and at J to 4 bases, leaving 9 bases not matched to a gene. Germline V CDR1 and CDR2: SGDLS, YYNGEE. The CDR3 sequence is 16 residues long. The CDR3 nucleotides read TGTGCCAGCAGCGTAGGACCCCTCGGGGGGAGAGAGACCCAGTACTTC. This codes for CASSVGPLGGRETQYF.

V is TRBV18 and J is TRBJ2-3, with D possibly matching TRBD2 (5 bases). The CDR3 covers 16 residues. Trimming left V 4 bases short and J 0 bases short, with 14 bases between. Germline values: CDR1 KGHSH, CDR2 LQKENI. In DNA, the CDR3 is TGTGCCAGCTCACTTGGTGTTGGCGGGAGCACAGATACGCAGTATTTT. It encodes CASSLGVGGSTDTQYF.

The chain recombines TRBV5-8 with TRBJ1-3; no clear D. The germline gives CDR1 SGHTS, CDR2 YDEGEE. The CDR3 has 13 amino acids. The ends were cut back, 4 bases at V and 4 bases at J, with 9 bases in the middle. Here the CDR3 reads CASSLTTGNTIYF. The CDR3 DNA follows: TGTGCCAGCAGCCTGACGACAGGAAACACCATATATTTT.

This chain joins TRBV7-2 and TRBJ2-3; 7 bases map to TRBD2. This CDR3 is 17 amino acids long. Germline V lookup: CDR1 SGHTA, CDR2 FQGNSA. Trimming took 6 bases from V and 4 from J; bases not matched to a gene: 16. CDR3 in amino acids: CASRQTPHGGRADTQYF. Written as DNA, the CDR3 is TGTGCCAGCAGACAAACCCCCCACGGGGGGAGGGCAGATACGCAGTATTTT.

The gene calls are TRBV15 and TRBJ2-3; D is undetermined. V gave up 1 base and J gave up 4 bases, with 6 bases separating them. The CDR3 spans 13 residues. Germline V gene lookup returns CDR1 LNHNV and CDR2 YYDKDF (reference sequence). CDR3 nucleotide sequence: TGTGCCACCAGCAGAGGTGGTTCAGATACGCAGTATTTT. This gives the protein CATSRGGSDTQYF.

V is TRBV7-9 and J is TRBJ2-1, with no clear D. The CDR3 has 15 residues. CDR1 and CDR2 from the germline V gene are SEHNR and FQNEAQ (reference sequence). With 5 bases removed from V and 9 bases from J, the gap between germline ends came to 20 bases. The CDR3 DNA sequence: TGTGCCAGCAGCCCCGTACAGCCTACCGTGGGTGAGCAGTTCTTC. It translates to CASSPVQPTVGEQFF.

V is TRBV30 and J is TRBJ2-5; tentatively, D is TRBD1 or TRBD2 (5 bases each). The CDR3 runs 12 residues. CDR1 and CDR2 from the germline V gene are GTSNPN and SVGIG (reference sequence). Trimming took off 5 bases at V and 4 bases at J, with 11 bases between the two ends. In nucleotides, the CDR3 is TGTGCCTGGGGGGACGGACGAGAGACCCAGTACTTC. Protein: CAWGDGRETQYF.